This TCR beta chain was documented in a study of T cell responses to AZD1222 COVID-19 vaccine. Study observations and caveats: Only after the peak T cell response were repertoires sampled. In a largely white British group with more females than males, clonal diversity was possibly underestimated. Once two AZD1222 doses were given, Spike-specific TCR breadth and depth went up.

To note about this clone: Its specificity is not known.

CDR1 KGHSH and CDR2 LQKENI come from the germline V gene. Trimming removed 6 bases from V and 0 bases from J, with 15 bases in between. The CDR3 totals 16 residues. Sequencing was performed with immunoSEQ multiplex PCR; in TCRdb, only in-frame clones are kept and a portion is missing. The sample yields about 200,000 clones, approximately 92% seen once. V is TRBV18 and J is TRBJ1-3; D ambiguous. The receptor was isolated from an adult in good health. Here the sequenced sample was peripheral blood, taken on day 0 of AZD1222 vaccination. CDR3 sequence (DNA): TGTGCCAGCTCTCCCTCTCCAAAGCTCTCTGGAAACACCATATATTTT. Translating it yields CASSPSPKLSGNTIYF.